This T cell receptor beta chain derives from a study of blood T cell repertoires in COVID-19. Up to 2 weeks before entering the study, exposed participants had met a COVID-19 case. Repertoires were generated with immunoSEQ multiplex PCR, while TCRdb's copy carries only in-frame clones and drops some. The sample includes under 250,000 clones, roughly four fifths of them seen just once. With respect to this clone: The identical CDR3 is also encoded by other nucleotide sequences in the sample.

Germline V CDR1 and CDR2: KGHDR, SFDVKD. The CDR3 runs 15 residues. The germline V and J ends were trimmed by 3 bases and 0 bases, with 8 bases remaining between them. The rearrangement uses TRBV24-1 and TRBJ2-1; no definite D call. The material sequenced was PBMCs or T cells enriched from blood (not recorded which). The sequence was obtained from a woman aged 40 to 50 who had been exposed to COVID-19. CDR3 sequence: CATSDGQSSYNEQFF. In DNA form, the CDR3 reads TGTGCCACCAGTGATGGGCAGAGCTCCTACAATGAGCAGTTCTTC.